This T cell receptor (beta chain) was profiled in a study of T-cell memory formation after mild COVID-19. Study-wide background: TCR clustering was largely donor specific. Study-level results: Clones that contracted from day 15 to 85 had balanced CD4/CD8; later expanders were CD4+ biased. For second-wave clones that peaked at day 37, SARS-CoV-2 specificity went unverified. Cross-reactive memory seemingly joined, as some responding clones were found in pre-infection memory.

Germline-derived CDR1 and CDR2 are SGHRS and YFSETQ. The CDR3 spans 14 residues. The V gene lost 4 bases and the J gene lost 3 bases, with 13 bases spanning the gap. Worth noting for this clonotype: The antigen remains unidentified.

One entry per CDR3 protein results from TCRdb running MiXCR on the 5' RACE reads. The sample consists of hundreds of thousands of distinct CDR3 sequences, around 19% of them appearing once. The rearrangement uses TRBV5-1 and TRBJ2-5; a possible D gene is TRBD1 (6 bases). The clonotype was recovered from an adult woman who had mild COVID-19 (a few samples of this study predate the infection). Cell type and time point are not known. Sample: PBMCs or a T cell subset sorted from them (not recorded which). CDR3 loop: CASSRLDSEETQYF. The CDR3 DNA follows: TGCGCCAGCAGCCGTCTGGACAGCGAAGAGACCCAGTACTTC.